These T cell receptor beta chains were read from a single sample in a study of blood T cell repertoires in COVID-19. TCRdb's copy holds only in-frame clones and misses some; the assay was immunoSEQ multiplex PCR. The repertoire holds about 230,000 clones, with roughly 84% as singletons. What was sequenced was peripheral blood. The receptors derive from a man aged 35-49 years who had recovered from COVID-19. CDR3s include the opening cysteine and the closing phenylalanine or tryptophan.

TRBV18 | CASLKPNTEAFF
TRBV14 | CASSQTRVGSIPFSDGYTF
TRBV19 | CASSIVPGSNQPQHF
TRBV7-2 | CASSHRDRVAEQFF
TRBV5-8 | CASSLRGWNEQFF
TRBV27 | CASSLGDRGRRTEAFF
TRBV11-3 | CASSPRSAGWLTEAFF
TRBV19 | CASSGLGQDSNQPQHF
TRBV5-1 | CASSFGQGTYNEQFF
TRBV9 | CASSPGLAGGLTGELFF
TRBV7-9 | CASSFQPAGAGYGYTF
TRBV19 | CASSPGLGAPSNQPQHF
TRBV2 | CASSEEEGYATEAFF
TRBV9 | CASSVGDFLNEQFF
TRBV29-1 | CSSRVSGGAFF